Sequencing of this T cell receptor (beta chain) was carried out in a study of OX40 agonist ivuxolimab in advanced cancers. On the study more broadly: Males comprised over 80% of the group, whose mean age was approximately 60 years (range 23 to 79).

Autoimmune disease history or systemic immunosuppression excluded patients. The repertoire was sequenced with immunoSEQ multiplex PCR; TCRdb's copy has only in-frame clones and lacks some. The top ten clones hold under 8% of a sample with 76,000 or so clones, about 94% of them seen once. Note on this clone: The antigen is undetermined.

Findings of the study overall: In the 0.1-3.0 mg/kg groups, partial responders showed among the lowest expansion. The average count of expanded clones was higher among CD8+ T cells than among CD4+.

The receptor's source is an adult with an advanced solid tumor such as melanoma, head and neck, liver or kidney cancer. The sample was CD4+ or CD8+ T cells sorted from blood, taken in a trial of the OX40 agonist ivuxolimab.

CDR3 sequence: CASSRGTGTLSYEQYF. The CDR3, as DNA: TGTGCCAGCAGCCGCGGGACAGGAACACTCTCCTACGAGCAGTACTTC. The chain links TRBV13 to TRBJ2-7; 8 nucleotides agree with TRBD1. CDR1 and CDR2 from the germline V gene are PRHDT and FYEKMQ (reference sequence). V lost 5 bases and J lost 0; bases outside the gene matches: 9. The CDR3 sequence is 16 residues long. The full variable domain, its missing parts supplied by reference TRBV13 and TRBJ2-7, is AAGVIQSPRHLIKEKRETATLKCYPIPRHDTVYWYQQGPGQDPQFLISFYEKMQSDKGSIPDRFSAQQFSDYHSELNMSSLELGDSALYFCASSRGTGTLSYEQYFGPGTRLTVT.